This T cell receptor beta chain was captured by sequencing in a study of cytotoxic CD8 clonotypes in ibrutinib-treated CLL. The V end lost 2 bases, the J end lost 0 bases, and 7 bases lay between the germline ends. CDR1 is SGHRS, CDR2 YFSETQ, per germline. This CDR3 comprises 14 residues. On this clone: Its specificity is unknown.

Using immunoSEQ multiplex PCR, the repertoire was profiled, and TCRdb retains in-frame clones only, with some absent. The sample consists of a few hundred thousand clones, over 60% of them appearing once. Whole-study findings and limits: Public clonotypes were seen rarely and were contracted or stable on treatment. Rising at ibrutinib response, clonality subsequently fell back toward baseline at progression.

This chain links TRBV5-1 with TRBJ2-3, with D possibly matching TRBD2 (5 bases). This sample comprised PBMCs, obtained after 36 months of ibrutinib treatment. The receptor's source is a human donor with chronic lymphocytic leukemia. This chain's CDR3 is CASSFRGSTDTQYF. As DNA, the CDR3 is TGCGCCAGCAGCTTTCGGGGTAGCACAGATACGCAGTATTTT.